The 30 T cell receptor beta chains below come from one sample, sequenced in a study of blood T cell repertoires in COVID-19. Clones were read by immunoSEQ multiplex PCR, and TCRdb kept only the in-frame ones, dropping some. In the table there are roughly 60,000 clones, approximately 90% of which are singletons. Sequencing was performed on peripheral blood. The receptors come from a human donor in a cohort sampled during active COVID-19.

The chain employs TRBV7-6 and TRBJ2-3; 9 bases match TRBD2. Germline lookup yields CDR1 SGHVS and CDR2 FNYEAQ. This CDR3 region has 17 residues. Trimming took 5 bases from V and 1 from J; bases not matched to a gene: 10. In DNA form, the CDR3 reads TGTGCCAGCAGCAAAACCTTAGCGGGAGTCGGCACAGATACGCAGTATTTT. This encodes CASSKTLAGVGTDTQYF. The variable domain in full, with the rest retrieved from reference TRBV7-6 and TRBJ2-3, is GAGVSQSPRYKVTKRGQDVALRCDPISGHVSLYWYRQALGQGPEFLTYFNYEAQQDKSGLPNDRFSAERPEGSISTLTIQRTEQRDSAMYRCASSKTLAGVGTDTQYFGPGTRLTVL.

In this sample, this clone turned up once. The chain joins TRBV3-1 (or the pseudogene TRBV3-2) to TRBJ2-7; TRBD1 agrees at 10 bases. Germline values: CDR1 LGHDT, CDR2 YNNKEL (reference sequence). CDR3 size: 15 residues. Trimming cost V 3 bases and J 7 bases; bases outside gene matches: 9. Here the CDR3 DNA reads TGTGCCAGCAGCCACGGGACGGGACAGGGGCGTGAGCAGTACTTC. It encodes CASSHGTGQGREQYF.

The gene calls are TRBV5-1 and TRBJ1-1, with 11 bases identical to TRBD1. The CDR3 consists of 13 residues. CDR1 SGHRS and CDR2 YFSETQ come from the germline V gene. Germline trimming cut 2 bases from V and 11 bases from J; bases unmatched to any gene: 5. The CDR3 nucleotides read TGCGCCAGCAGCTTTGGACAGGGGGCTGGGGCTTTCTTT. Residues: CASSFGQGAGAFF.

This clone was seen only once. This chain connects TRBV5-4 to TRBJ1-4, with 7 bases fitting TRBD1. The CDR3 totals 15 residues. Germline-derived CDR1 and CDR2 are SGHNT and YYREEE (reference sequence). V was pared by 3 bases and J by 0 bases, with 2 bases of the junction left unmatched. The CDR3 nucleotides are TGTGCCAGCAGCTCCACAGGGGCAACTAATGAAAAACTGTTTTTT. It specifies CASSSTGATNEKLFF. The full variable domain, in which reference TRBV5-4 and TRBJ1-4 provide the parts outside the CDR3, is ETGVTQSPTHLIKTRGQQVTLRCSSQSGHNTVSWYQQALGQGPQFIFQYYREEENGRGNFPPRFSGLQFPNYSSELNVNALELDDSALYLCASSSTGATNEKLFFGSGTQLSVL.

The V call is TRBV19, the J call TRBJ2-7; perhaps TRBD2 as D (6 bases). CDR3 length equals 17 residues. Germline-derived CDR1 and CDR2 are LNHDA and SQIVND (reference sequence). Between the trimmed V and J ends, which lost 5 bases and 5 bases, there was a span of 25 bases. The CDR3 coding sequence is TGTGCCAGTAGTCTAAAGGGGTTTGGGACTGGGAGGAACGAGCAGTACTTC. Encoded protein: CASSLKGFGTGRNEQYF.

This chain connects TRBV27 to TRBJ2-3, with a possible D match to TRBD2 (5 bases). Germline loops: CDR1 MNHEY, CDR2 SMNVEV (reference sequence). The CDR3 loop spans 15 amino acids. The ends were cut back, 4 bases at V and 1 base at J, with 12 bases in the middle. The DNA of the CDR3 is TGTGCCAGCAGTTCACTAGGGCCCGGCACAGATACGCAGTATTTT. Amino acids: CASSSLGPGTDTQYF.

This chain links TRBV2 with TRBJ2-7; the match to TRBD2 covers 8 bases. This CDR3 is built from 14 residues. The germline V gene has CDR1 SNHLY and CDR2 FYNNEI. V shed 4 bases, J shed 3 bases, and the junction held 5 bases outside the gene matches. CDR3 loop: CASSGLAQIYEQYF. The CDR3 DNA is TGTGCCAGCAGTGGACTAGCGCAGATCTACGAGCAGTACTTC.

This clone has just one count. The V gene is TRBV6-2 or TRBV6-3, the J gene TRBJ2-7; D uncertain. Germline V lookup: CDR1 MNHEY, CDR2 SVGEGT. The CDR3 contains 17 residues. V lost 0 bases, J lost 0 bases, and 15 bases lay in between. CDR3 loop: CASSYSISAIPSYEQYF. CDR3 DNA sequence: TGTGCCAGCAGTTACTCGATTAGTGCCATACCCTCCTACGAGCAGTACTTC.

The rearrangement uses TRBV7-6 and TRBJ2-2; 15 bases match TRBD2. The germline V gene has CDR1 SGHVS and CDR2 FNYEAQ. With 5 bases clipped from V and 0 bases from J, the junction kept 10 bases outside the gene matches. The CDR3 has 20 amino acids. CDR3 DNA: TGTGCCAGCAGCCCAGTCCCGGGACTAGCGGGGGGATCGAACACCGGGGAGCTGTTTTTT. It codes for CASSPVPGLAGGSNTGELFF.

CDR3 sequence (DNA): TGTGCCAGCTCAGAACTGACAGGGGGCTACCTCTATGGCTACACCTTC. This translates into CASSELTGGYLYGYTF. This chain links TRBV18 with TRBJ1-2; 10 bases agree with TRBD1. The CDR3 is 16 amino acids. V shed 5 bases and J 4 bases; nucleotides not matched to a gene: 10. Germline CDR1 is KGHSH and CDR2 is LQKENI.

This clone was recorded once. Here the CDR3 reads CASSQDGALNTEAFF. CDR3 DNA: TGCGCCAGCAGCCAAGACGGTGCTTTGAACACTGAAGCTTTCTTT. The chain is built from TRBV4-3 and TRBJ1-1; D uncertain. Trimming removed 0 bases at V and 0 bases at J, with 8 bases between. Germline assignment: CDR1 LGHNA and CDR2 YSLEER. The CDR3 loop spans 15 amino acids.

CDR3 coding DNA: TGTGCCAGCAGTTTCGACAGTCCCCCAGCCGGTGAAGCTTTCTTT. It encodes CASSFDSPPAGEAFF. This chain uses TRBV28 with TRBJ1-1; D may be TRBD1 (5 bases). The CDR3 has 15 amino acids. Per the germline V gene, CDR1 is MDHEN and CDR2 is SYDVKM. Trimming took 3 bases from V and 7 from J, leaving 18 bases between them.

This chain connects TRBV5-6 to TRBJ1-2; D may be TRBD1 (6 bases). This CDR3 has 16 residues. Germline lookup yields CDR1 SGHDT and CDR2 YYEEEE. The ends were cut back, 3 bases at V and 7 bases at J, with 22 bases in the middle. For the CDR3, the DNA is TGTGCCAGCAGCTGGGGGGGGCGCAGAACGGCGGGTGGCTACACCTTC. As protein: CASSWGGRRTAGGYTF.

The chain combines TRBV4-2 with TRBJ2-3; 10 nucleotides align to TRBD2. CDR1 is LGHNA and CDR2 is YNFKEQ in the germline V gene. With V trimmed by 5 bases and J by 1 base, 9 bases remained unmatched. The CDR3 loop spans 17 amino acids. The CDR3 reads CASSDTPGTSGTDTQYF. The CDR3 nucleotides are TGTGCCAGCAGCGACACCCCCGGGACTAGCGGCACAGATACGCAGTATTTT.

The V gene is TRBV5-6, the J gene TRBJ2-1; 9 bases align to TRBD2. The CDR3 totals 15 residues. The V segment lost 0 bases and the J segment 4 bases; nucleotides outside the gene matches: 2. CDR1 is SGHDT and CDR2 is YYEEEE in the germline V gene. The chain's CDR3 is CASSLGTSVYNEQFF. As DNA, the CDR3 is TGTGCCAGCAGCTTGGGGACTAGCGTATACAATGAGCAGTTCTTC.

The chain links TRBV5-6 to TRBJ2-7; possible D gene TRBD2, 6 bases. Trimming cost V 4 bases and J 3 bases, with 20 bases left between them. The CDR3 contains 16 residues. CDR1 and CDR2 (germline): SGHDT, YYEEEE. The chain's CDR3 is CASSRRRAGLSYEQYF. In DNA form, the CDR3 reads TGTGCCAGCAGCCGTAGGAGGGCGGGGCTAAGCTACGAGCAGTACTTC.

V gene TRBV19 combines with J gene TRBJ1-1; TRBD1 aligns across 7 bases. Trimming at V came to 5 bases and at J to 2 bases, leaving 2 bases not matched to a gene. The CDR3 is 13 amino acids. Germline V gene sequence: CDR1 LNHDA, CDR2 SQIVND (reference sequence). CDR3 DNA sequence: TGTGCCAGTAGTCGACAGGGAAACACTGAAGCTTTCTTT. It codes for CASSRQGNTEAFF. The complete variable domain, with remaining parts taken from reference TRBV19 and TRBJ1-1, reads DGGITQSPKYLFRKEGQNVTLSCEQNLNHDAMYWYRQDPGQGLRLIYYSQIVNDFQKGDIAEGYSVSREKKESFPLTVTSAQKNPTAFYLCASSRQGNTEAFFGQGTRLTVV.

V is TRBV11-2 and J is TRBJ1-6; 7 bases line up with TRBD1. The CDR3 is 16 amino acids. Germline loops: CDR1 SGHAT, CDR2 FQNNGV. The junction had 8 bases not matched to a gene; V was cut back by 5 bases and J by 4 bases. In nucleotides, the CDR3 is TGTGCCAGCAGCCACAGTCGGGACAGATATAATTCACCCCTCCACTTT. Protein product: CASSHSRDRYNSPLHF.

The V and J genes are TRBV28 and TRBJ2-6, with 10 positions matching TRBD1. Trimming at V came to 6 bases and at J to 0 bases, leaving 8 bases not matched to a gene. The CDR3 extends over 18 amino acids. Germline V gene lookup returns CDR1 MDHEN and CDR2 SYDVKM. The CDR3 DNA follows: TGTGCCAGCAGCCAGGACAGGGGGTTTGGCTCTGGGGCCAACGTCCTGACTTTC. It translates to CASSQDRGFGSGANVLTF.

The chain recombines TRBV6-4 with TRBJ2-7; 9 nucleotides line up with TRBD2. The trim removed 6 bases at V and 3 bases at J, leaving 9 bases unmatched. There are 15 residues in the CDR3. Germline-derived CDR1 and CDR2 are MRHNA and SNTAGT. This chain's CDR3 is CASRLPAGGRYEQYF. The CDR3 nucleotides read TGTGCCAGCAGGCTTCCTGCGGGAGGGCGCTACGAGCAGTACTTC.

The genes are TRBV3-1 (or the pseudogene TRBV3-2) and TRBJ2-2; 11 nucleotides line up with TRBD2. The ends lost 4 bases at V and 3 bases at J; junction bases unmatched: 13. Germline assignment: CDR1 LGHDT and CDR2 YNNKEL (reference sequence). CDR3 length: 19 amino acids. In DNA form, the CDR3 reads TGTGCCAGCAGCCTCGTAGCGGGAGGGACCACCCCGGACACCGGGGAGCTGTTTTTT. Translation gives CASSLVAGGTTPDTGELFF.

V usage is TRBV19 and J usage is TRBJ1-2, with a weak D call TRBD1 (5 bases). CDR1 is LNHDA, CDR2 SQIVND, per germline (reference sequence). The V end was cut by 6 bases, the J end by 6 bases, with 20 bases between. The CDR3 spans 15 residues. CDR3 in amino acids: CASRTTGQWVNGYTF. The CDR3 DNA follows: TGTGCCAGTAGGACAACAGGTCAATGGGTCAATGGCTACACCTTC.

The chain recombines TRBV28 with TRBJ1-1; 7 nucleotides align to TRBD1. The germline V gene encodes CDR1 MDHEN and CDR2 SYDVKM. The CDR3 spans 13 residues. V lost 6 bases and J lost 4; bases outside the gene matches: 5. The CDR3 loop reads CASSPDRVTEAFF. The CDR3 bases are TGTGCCAGCAGCCCAGACAGGGTCACTGAAGCTTTCTTT.

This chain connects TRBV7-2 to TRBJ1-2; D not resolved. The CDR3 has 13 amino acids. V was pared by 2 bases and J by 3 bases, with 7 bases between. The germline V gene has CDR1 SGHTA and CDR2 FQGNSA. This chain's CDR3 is CASSLSDYYGYTF. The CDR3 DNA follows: TGTGCCAGCAGCTTATCGGACTACTATGGCTACACCTTC.

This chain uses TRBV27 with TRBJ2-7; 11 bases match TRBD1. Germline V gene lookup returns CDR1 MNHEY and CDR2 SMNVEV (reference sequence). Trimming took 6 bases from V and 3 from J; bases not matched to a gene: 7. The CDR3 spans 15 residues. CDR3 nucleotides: TGTGCCAGCAGAGAAGGGACAGGGGGACGCTACGAGCAGTACTTC. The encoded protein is CASREGTGGRYEQYF.

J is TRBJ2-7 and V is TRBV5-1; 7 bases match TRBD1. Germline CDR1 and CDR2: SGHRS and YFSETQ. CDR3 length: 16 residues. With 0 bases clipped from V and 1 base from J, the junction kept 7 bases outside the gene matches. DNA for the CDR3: TGCGCCAGCAGCTTGGGCAACAGGGGCCTTTCCTACGAGCAGTACTTC. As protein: CASSLGNRGLSYEQYF.

The CDR3 DNA follows: TGTGCCTGGAGGACAGGGGTAGAGGCTTTCTTT. It yields the protein CAWRTGVEAFF. The chain recombines TRBV30 with TRBJ1-1; 8 bases map to TRBD1. Trimming removed 3 bases from V and 11 bases from J; junction bases left unmatched: 5. This CDR3 contains 11 residues. Germline V gene data show CDR1 as GTSNPN and CDR2 as SVGIG (reference sequence). Full variable domain (outside the CDR3, taken from reference TRBV30 and TRBJ1-1): SQTIHQWPATLVQPVGSPLSLECTVEGTSNPNLYWYRQAAGRGLQLLFYSVGIGQISSEVPQNLSASRPQDRQFILSSKKLLLSDSGFYLCAWRTGVEAFFGQGTRLTVV.

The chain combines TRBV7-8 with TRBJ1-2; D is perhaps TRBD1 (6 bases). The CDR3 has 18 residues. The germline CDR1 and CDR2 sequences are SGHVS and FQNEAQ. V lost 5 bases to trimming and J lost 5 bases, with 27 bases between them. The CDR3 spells CASSPNTPTGKGEYGYTF. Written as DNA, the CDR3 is TGTGCCAGCAGCCCCAATACCCCAACAGGGAAGGGGGAATATGGCTACACCTTC.

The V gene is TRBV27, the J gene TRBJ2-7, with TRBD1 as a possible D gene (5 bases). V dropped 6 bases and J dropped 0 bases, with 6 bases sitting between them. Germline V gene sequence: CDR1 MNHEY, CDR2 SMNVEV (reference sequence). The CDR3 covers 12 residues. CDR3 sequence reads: CASRDISYEQYF. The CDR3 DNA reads TGTGCCAGCAGGGACATCTCCTACGAGCAGTACTTC.

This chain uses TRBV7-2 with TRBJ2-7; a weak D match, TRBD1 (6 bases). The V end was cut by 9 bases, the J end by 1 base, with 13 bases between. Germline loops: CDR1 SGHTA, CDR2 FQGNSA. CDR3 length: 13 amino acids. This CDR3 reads CASQGYQSYEQYF. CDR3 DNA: TGTGCCAGTCAGGGGTACCAGTCCTACGAGCAGTACTTC.